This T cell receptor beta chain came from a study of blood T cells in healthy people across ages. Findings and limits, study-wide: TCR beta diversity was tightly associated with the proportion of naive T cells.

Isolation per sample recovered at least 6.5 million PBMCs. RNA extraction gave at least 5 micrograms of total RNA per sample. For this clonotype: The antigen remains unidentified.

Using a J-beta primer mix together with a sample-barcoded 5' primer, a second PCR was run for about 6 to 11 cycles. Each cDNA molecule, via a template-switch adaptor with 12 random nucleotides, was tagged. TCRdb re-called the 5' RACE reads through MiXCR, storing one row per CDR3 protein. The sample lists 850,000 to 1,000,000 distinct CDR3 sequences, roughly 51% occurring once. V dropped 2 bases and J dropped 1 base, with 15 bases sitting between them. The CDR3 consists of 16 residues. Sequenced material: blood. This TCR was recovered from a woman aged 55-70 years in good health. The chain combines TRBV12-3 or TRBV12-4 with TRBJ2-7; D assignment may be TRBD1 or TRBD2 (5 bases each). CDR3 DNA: TGTGCCAGCAGTTTAACCCTTTTCGGGACGTCCTACGAGCAGTACTTC. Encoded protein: CASSLTLFGTSYEQYF.